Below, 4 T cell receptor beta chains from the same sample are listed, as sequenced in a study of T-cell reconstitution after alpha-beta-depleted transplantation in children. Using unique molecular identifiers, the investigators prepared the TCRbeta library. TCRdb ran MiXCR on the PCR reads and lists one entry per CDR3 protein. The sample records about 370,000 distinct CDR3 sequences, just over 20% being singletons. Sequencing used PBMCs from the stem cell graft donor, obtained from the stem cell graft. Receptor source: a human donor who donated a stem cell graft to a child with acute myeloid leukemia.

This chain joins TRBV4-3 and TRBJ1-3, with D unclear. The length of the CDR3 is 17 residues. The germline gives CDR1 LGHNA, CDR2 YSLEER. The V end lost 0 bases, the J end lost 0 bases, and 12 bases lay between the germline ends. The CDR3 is CASSQEVVVHSGNTIYF. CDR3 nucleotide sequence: TGCGCCAGCAGCCAAGAGGTGGTCGTTCACTCTGGAAACACCATATATTTT.

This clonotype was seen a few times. CDR3 loop: CASSLRTGGHNEQFF. The CDR3 nucleotides are TGTGCCAGCAGTTTACGGACAGGGGGTCACAATGAGCAGTTCTTC. The V and J genes are TRBV12-3 or TRBV12-4 and TRBJ2-1, with 10 nucleotides matching TRBD1. This CDR3 comprises 15 residues. The V and J ends lost 2 bases and 5 bases, in that order; junction bases with no gene match: 3.

As DNA, the CDR3 is TGCGCCAGCAGCCCGGATAATGAAAAACTGTTTTTT. As protein: CASSPDNEKLFF. V gene TRBV5-1 combines with J gene TRBJ1-4; D gene ambiguous. This CDR3 spans 12 amino acids. The ends were cut back, 4 bases at V and 4 bases at J, with 5 bases in the middle. Germline values: CDR1 SGHRS, CDR2 YFSETQ.

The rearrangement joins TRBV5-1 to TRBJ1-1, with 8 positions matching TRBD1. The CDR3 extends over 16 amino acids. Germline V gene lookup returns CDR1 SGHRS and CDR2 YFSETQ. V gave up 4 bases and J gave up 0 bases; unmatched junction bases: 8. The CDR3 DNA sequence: TGCGCCAGCAGCATCGGGACAGGCATAATGAACACTGAAGCTTTCTTT. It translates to CASSIGTGIMNTEAFF.